Listed here is a single TCR beta chain. The data originate from a study of Ad26.COV2.S vaccination and SARS-CoV-2 variants. Sample treatment: around 19 received Ad26.COV2.S at low or high dose, single or two shots; several received placebo; per-sample allocation not given. At day 63 after the first vaccine or placebo injection, samples were drawn. The CDR3 has 14 amino acids. The germline gives CDR1 ENHRY, CDR2 SYGVKD. V was clipped by 4 bases and J by 7 bases, with 13 bases between them. Using immunoSEQ multiplex PCR, the repertoire was profiled, and TCRdb retains in-frame clones only, with some absent. The repertoire holds about 400,000 clones, with about 80% as singletons.

V is TRBV10-3 and J is TRBJ2-2; possibly TRBD2 for D (5 bases). The origin of this receptor is a person between 18 and 59 years old who received the Ad26.COV2.S COVID-19 vaccine or a placebo. The specimen comprised peripheral blood, sampled in a trial of Ad26.COV2.S vaccine versus placebo. The CDR3 loop is CAISGETGIGELFF. CDR3 bases: TGTGCCATCAGTGGGGAAACGGGGATCGGGGAGCTGTTTTTT.